This T cell receptor beta chain emerged from a study of T-cell reconstitution after alpha-beta-depleted transplantation in children. Trimming took off 0 bases at V and 0 bases at J, with 11 bases between the two ends. This CDR3 spans 17 amino acids. Germline V gives CDR1 SEHNR, CDR2 FQNEAQ (reference sequence). TCRbeta library construction was performed incorporating unique molecular identifiers. TCRdb passed the PCR reads through MiXCR, listing each CDR3 protein once. Seen here are roughly 350,000 distinct CDR3 sequences, approximately 10% observed once, and the top ten hold 2% to 2.5%. This chain links TRBV7-9 with TRBJ2-2, with D hard to call. The receptor comes from a human donor who donated a stem cell graft to a child with acute lymphoblastic leukemia. The sequences come from PBMCs from the stem cell graft donor, collected from the stem cell graft. CDR3 protein: CASSLARNRSNTGELFF. The CDR3 region has the DNA TGTGCCAGCAGCTTAGCGCGGAACAGATCGAACACCGGGGAGCTGTTTTTT.